The present TCR beta chain was sequenced within a study of spatial heterogeneity in lung cancer. TCRdb fed the 5' RACE reads into MiXCR, producing one record per CDR3 protein. The table shows around 74,000 distinct CDR3 sequences, with 13% occurring only once. The trim removed 7 bases at V and 3 bases at J, leaving 11 bases unmatched. The CDR3 consists of 15 residues. The germline V gene has CDR1 SGHRS and CDR2 YFSETQ. This clonotype was found many times. Time point described: sample taken at primary tumor resection. From tumor, nontumor lung or frozen PBMC, whole RNA was taken unsorted for sequencing.

The specimen was PBMCs, collected at surgery. The receptor was derived from a male donor with early-stage non-small cell lung cancer. V is TRBV5-1 and J is TRBJ2-7; TRBD2 aligns across 9 bases. CDR3 protein: CASGILAGDYYEQYF. The DNA of the CDR3 is TGCGCCAGCGGTATTTTAGCGGGAGACTACTACGAGCAGTACTTC.